A selection of T cell receptor beta chains follows, all from one sample in a study of molecular identifiers for immune sequencing clone quantification. TCRdb reprocessed the PCR reads via MiXCR and lists one record per CDR3 protein. The sample has 60,000 to 70,000 distinct CDR3 sequences; about 17% are singletons. Sequenced material: naive CD8+ T cells from blood, with Jurkat cell RNA spiked in. These receptors were obtained from a human donor in good health. Some libraries in this study had Jurkat cell RNA spiked in. Both conserved end residues are part of each CDR3.

cdr3_aa: CASSSGRNYEQYF; v_call: TRBV4-1; j_call: TRBJ2-7
cdr3_aa: CASSQTTNTEAFF; v_call: TRBV5-6; j_call: TRBJ1-1
cdr3_aa: CASSDVPTANYGYTF; v_call: TRBV2; j_call: TRBJ1-2
cdr3_aa: CASGTGELFF; v_call: TRBV12-3/TRBV12-4; j_call: TRBJ2-2
cdr3_aa: CASSLGGQELYGYTF; v_call: TRBV13; j_call: TRBJ1-2
cdr3_aa: CASSSLAPSTDTQYF; v_call: TRBV5-1; j_call: TRBJ2-3
cdr3_aa: CASLGDKELFF; v_call: TRBV5-1; j_call: TRBJ2-2
cdr3_aa: CASSKRPIGTNEKLFF; v_call: TRBV28; j_call: TRBJ1-4
cdr3_aa: CASSRVQPSTDTQYF; v_call: TRBV4-1; j_call: TRBJ2-3
cdr3_aa: CASSPLGGGGAPYNEQFF; v_call: TRBV12-3/TRBV12-4; j_call: TRBJ2-1
cdr3_aa: CSVEGRLEPLGDEQFF; v_call: TRBV29-1; j_call: TRBJ2-1
cdr3_aa: CSARSGGSGVEQFF; v_call: TRBV20-1; j_call: TRBJ2-1
cdr3_aa: CASSLPQGVTEAFF; v_call: TRBV5-5; j_call: TRBJ1-1
cdr3_aa: CASSHPAGLGEQFF; v_call: TRBV4-1; j_call: TRBJ2-1
cdr3_aa: CASSYSGYANTGELFF; v_call: TRBV6-2/TRBV6-3; j_call: TRBJ2-2
cdr3_aa: CASSFGTGHNEQFF; v_call: TRBV11-2; j_call: TRBJ2-1
cdr3_aa: CASSPETGPYGYTF; v_call: TRBV5-1; j_call: TRBJ1-2
cdr3_aa: CASSPPTSQLQYF; v_call: TRBV7-9; j_call: TRBJ2-7
cdr3_aa: CASSAKRGPSYEQYF; v_call: TRBV5-1; j_call: TRBJ2-7
cdr3_aa: CASSYGAGGAYEQYF; v_call: TRBV6-6; j_call: TRBJ2-7
cdr3_aa: CASSPPRLAGGPPTQYF; v_call: TRBV18; j_call: TRBJ2-3
cdr3_aa: CASSWEPPTGGLNGQFF; v_call: TRBV5-3; j_call: TRBJ2-1
cdr3_aa: CASRTLNQETQYF; v_call: TRBV6-5; j_call: TRBJ2-5
cdr3_aa: CASSLDSTIYQPQHF; v_call: TRBV11-2; j_call: TRBJ1-5
cdr3_aa: CASSLMTGEQYF; v_call: TRBV27; j_call: TRBJ2-7
cdr3_aa: CARSDGSSYNEQFF; v_call: TRBV30; j_call: TRBJ2-1
cdr3_aa: CASSPAAGPDQETQYF; v_call: TRBV27; j_call: TRBJ2-5
cdr3_aa: CASRHQGLAGTYNEQFF; v_call: TRBV6-2/TRBV6-3; j_call: TRBJ2-1
cdr3_aa: CASSSPLTEGANYNEQFF; v_call: TRBV11-2; j_call: TRBJ2-1
cdr3_aa: CASGFAGGIYEQYF; v_call: TRBV28; j_call: TRBJ2-7
cdr3_aa: CASSLALTEDTQYF; v_call: TRBV13; j_call: TRBJ2-3
cdr3_aa: CASSLVVGNTGELFF; v_call: TRBV7-6; j_call: TRBJ2-2
cdr3_aa: CASSIAGGSYNEQFF; v_call: TRBV7-8; j_call: TRBJ2-1
cdr3_aa: CASSAGDADTQYF; v_call: TRBV12-3/TRBV12-4; j_call: TRBJ2-3
cdr3_aa: CASSYSWVTSGSLGSYNEQFF; v_call: TRBV6-6; j_call: TRBJ2-1
cdr3_aa: CASSVAGGSAYEQYF; v_call: TRBV9; j_call: TRBJ2-7
cdr3_aa: CASSLVVNEKLFF; v_call: TRBV7-9; j_call: TRBJ1-4
cdr3_aa: CASSPIADPNEQFF; v_call: TRBV11-3; j_call: TRBJ2-1
cdr3_aa: CSASQGYEQYF; v_call: TRBV20-1; j_call: TRBJ2-7
cdr3_aa: CASSHRGPYEQYF; v_call: TRBV6-5; j_call: TRBJ2-7
cdr3_aa: CASSQTDRVWYIQYF; v_call: TRBV4-1; j_call: TRBJ2-4
cdr3_aa: CASSPTWDSYSYEQYF; v_call: TRBV11-2; j_call: TRBJ2-7
cdr3_aa: CASRIGTLRETQYF; v_call: TRBV28; j_call: TRBJ2-5
cdr3_aa: CASSYGGPVAYGYTF; v_call: TRBV27; j_call: TRBJ1-2
cdr3_aa: CAISESLSGGEAFF; v_call: TRBV10-3; j_call: TRBJ1-1
cdr3_aa: CSARVLLLGEPSQHF; v_call: TRBV20-1; j_call: TRBJ2-5
cdr3_aa: CASSPRVRTGGTGELFF; v_call: TRBV11-3; j_call: TRBJ2-2
cdr3_aa: CASNPTGMEETQYF; v_call: TRBV7-2; j_call: TRBJ2-5
cdr3_aa: CAWSGGQVGQPQHF; v_call: TRBV30; j_call: TRBJ1-5
cdr3_aa: CASSLGPQETQYF; v_call: TRBV7-8; j_call: TRBJ2-5
cdr3_aa: CASSQDRGPGYEQFF; v_call: TRBV4-1; j_call: TRBJ2-1
cdr3_aa: CSARGIWDRGEMNTEAFF; v_call: TRBV20-1; j_call: TRBJ1-1
cdr3_aa: CASSFRLVLGELFF; v_call: TRBV28; j_call: TRBJ2-2
cdr3_aa: CASSIGLAGGQRSYEQYF; v_call: TRBV19; j_call: TRBJ2-7
cdr3_aa: CASSQRYPPDSSYNEQFF; v_call: TRBV4-1; j_call: TRBJ2-1
cdr3_aa: CASSSGLADYEQYF; v_call: TRBV27; j_call: TRBJ2-7